This T cell receptor (beta chain) was recovered during a study of sequential checkpoint blockade in melanoma. In the study overall: Each arm's sequence ended with maintenance nivolumab.

Treatment in this sample: randomized to nivolumab then ipilimumab (arm A) or the reverse (arm B). Sorted cells were live CD3+CD8+, lacking CD19 and CD56, from PBMCs. TCRdb's copy holds only in-frame clones and misses some; the assay was immunoSEQ multiplex PCR. Of about 27,000 clones in the sample, 70% to 80% were seen once. Germline V CDR1 and CDR2: PRHDT, FYEKMQ (reference sequence). The ends were cut back, 1 base at V and 4 bases at J, with 12 bases in the middle. There are 15 residues in the CDR3. The chain uses TRBV13 and TRBJ2-3; D gene uncertain. The sequence derives from a human donor with melanoma. This specimen was CD8+ T cells sorted from blood (inferred from file names), taken from a patient given nivolumab and ipilimumab in sequence. CDR3 sequence (DNA): TGTGCCAGCAGCTTAGCGTCTAGTTGGGCAGATACGCAGTATTTT. Amino acid sequence: CASSLASSWADTQYF.